This T cell receptor beta chain was sequenced for a study of T cells expressing NK-cell markers (TCRdb year 2020). Background on the whole study: In sorted CD3+CD56+NKG2C+, CD3+CD56+NKG2C- and CD3+CD56-NKG2C+ T-cell subsets from several donors, TCR beta-chain repertoires were profiled. Seven of the eight sequenced donors were HCMV-seropositive and one was HCMV-seronegative. The eight sequenced donors were randomly selected healthy volunteers, three men and five women. Illumina HiSeq 2000/2500, MiSeq or NextSeq was used to sequence libraries as 2 x 150 bp reads. General findings and caveats noted by the study authors: It remained unclear whether the expanded NKG2C-expressing T cell clones were specific for HCMV antigens. Those dominant clonotypes were again the most abundant among CD3+CD56-NKG2C+ cells in a handful of donors, at about 28.3-60.1%. For 5 or 6 donors, the dominant CD3+CD56+NKG2C+ clonotypes were among the top 10 CD8+ clonotypes and accounted for roughly 1.0-7.5% of CD8+ T cells.

According to the germline V gene, CDR1 reads MNHEY and CDR2 reads SVGAGI. The CDR3 spans 18 residues, from the cysteine through the phenylalanine. DNA was not recorded. For sequencing, an Illumina HiSeq 2000 was employed. 5'RACE template switching, by which a universal primer site and unique molecular identifiers were added, was used to make TCR beta cDNA libraries. Synthesis of cDNA was primed from the TCR beta constant segment and was followed by two consecutive PCR amplification steps. As for how the authors treated the data: Reads were demultiplexed and grouped by UMI with MIGEC, and clonotypes were assembled and quantified with MiTCR. To remove erroneous sequences, TCR cDNA sequences were retained only when supported by two or more reads. Downstream repertoire analysis used the tcR package, and clonotypes were matched across fractions by CDR3 nucleotide sequence plus V segment. VDJmatch was used to annotate antigen specificity against VDJdb, with one amino acid substitution in CDR3 permitted. Following TCRdb reprocessing, every CDR3 protein sequence forms one entry, and DNA is not provided. TCRdb, not the authors, supplied the V and J calls. The sample's clone listing holds about 390,000 distinct CDR3 sequences. Over 8.5% of the sample goes to the ten largest clones.

Concerning this clonotype: Its specific antigen is unknown.

A commercial ELISA kit detecting HCMV-specific IgG in serum was used to determine HCMV serostatus. Ficoll density gradient centrifugation was used to isolate peripheral blood mononuclear cells from blood. The sample comprised blood T cells: a sorted CD56 or NKG2C T cell subset, CD4+ or CD8+ T cells, or bulk PBMC T cells (not recorded which). The rearranged chain carries TRBV6-5 and TRBJ2-5; there is no DNA to check the TCRdb D call of TRBD2. The sequence was obtained from a woman aged 50 to 60 in good health. Donor details come from another sample of the same person, matched by shared clones. The CDR3 in this case is CASSYSGLAGSQGETQYF.